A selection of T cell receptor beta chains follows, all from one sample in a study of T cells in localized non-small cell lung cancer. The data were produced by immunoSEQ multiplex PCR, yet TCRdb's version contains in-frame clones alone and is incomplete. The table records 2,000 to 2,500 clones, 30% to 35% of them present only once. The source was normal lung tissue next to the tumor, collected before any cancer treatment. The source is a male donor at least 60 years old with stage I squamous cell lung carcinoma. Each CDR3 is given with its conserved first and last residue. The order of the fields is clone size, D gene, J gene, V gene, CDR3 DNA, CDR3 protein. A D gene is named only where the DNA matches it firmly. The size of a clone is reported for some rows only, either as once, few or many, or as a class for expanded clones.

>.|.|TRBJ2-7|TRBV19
TGTGCCAGTAGCACCGGGAGAACCGAGCAGTACTTC
CASSTGRTEQYF
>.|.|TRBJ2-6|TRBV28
TGTGCCAGCAGTTTTGGCTCTGGGGCCAACGTCCTGACTTTC
CASSFGSGANVLTF
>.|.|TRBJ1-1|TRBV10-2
TGCGCCAGCAGTGAGGGGTGGACGGCGAACACTGAAGCTTTCTTT
CASSEGWTANTEAFF
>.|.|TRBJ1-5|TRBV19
TGTGCCAGTAGTACCAAGGGGGGAGGAAATCAGCCCCAGCATTTT
CASSTKGGGNQPQHF
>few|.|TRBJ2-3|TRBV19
TGTGCCAGTACCGATACCTTGACAGATACGCAGTATTTT
CASTDTLTDTQYF
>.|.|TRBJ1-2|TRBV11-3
TGTGCCAGCAGCTTTAGTTCTTTGGGCAGGGGTTTAGGCTACACCTTC
CASSFSSLGRGLGYTF
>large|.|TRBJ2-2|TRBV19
TGTGCCAGTACCCCTCGGGGAGGCTACACCGGGGAGCTGTTTTTT
CASTPRGGYTGELFF
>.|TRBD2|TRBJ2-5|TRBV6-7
TGTGCCAGCAGTGGGGGGGGAACAGGCCAAGAGACCCAGTACTTC
CASSGGGTGQETQYF
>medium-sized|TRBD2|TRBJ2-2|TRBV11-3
TGTGCCAGCAGTCCTCCCGATCGACTAGCGGGGAACACCGGGGAGCTGTTTTTT
CASSPPDRLAGNTGELFF
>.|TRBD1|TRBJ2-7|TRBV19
TGTGCCAGTAGTACCTGGGACAGTTCGGTTGGCGAGCAGTACTTC
CASSTWDSSVGEQYF
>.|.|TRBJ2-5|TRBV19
TGTGCCAGTAGTGGAGGAGGGTCCGGCCAAGAGACCCAGTACTTC
CASSGGGSGQETQYF
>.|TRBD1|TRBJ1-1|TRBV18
TGTGCCAGCTCACCACCGGGACAGGGCGTTATTGGCACTGAAGCTTTCTTT
CASSPPGQGVIGTEAFF
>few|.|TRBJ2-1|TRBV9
TGTGCCAGCAGCGAGGGGGGTGAGAATGAGCAGTTCTTC
CASSEGGENEQFF
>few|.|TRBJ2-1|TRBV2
TGTGCCAGCAGCTTTACCAGCTACAATGAGCAGTTCTTC
CASSFTSYNEQFF
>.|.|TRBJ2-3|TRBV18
TGTGCCAGCTCACCATCAGGGGTTGTCACAGATACGCAGTATTTT
CASSPSGVVTDTQYF
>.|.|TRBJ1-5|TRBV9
TGTGCCAGCAGCGCCGAAGGGGTCCAGCCCCAGCATTTT
CASSAEGVQPQHF
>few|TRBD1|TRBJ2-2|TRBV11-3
TGTGCCAGCAGCTACCGACAGGGGGCTGACGGGGAGCTGTTTTTT
CASSYRQGADGELFF
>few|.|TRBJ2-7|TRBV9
TGTGCCAGCAGCTCGACCGGGACCCCGGCGGGCGAGCAGTACTTC
CASSSTGTPAGEQYF
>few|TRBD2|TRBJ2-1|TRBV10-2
TGCGCCAGCAGCGCCCCTACTAGCGGGAGGGCCTACAATGAGCAGTTCTTC
CASSAPTSGRAYNEQFF
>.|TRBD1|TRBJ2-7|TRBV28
TGTGCCAGCAGTCCCGCGGGACAGGGTTCCTACGAGCAGTACTTC
CASSPAGQGSYEQYF
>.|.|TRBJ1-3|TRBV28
TGTGCCAGCAGTTTATGGCAGGGGTCCGAAAGCTCTGGAAACACCATATATTTT
CASSLWQGSESSGNTIYF
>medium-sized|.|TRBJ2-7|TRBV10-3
TGTGCCATCAGTGAGTCAGTGAGCCTGGGGCTCTACGAGCAGTACTTC
CAISESVSLGLYEQYF
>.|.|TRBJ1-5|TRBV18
TGTGCCAGCTCACCGTTGGGGGCAGGGCAGCCCCAGCATTTT
CASSPLGAGQPQHF
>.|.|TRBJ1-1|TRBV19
TGTGCCAGTAGTACGGACAGGAACACTGAAGCTTTCTTT
CASSTDRNTEAFF
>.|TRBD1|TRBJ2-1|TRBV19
TGTGCCAGTAGTGCCGGACAGGAGCTCTACAATGAGCAGTTCTTC
CASSAGQELYNEQFF
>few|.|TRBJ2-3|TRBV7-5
TGTGCCAGCAGCCCACGGACCGGGGCGTCAGATACGCAGTATTTT
CASSPRTGASDTQYF
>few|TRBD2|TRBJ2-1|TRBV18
TGTGCCAGCTCCCCCGGGAGGGAATCCTACAATGAGCAGTTCTTC
CASSPGRESYNEQFF